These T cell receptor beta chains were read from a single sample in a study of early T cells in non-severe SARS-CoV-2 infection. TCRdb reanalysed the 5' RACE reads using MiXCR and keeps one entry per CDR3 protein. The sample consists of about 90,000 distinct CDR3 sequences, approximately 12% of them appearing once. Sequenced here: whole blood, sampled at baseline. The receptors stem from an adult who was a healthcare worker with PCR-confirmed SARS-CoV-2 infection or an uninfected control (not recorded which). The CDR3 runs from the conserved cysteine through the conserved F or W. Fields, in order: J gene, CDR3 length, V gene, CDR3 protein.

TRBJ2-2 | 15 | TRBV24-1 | CATAPGDANTGELFF
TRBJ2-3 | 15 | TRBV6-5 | CASRRGTSGTDTQYF
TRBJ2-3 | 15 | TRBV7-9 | CASSRRGGEADTQYF
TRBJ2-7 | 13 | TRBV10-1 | CASSALGQGEQYF
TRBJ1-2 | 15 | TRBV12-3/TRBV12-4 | CASSPLNRGGYGYTF
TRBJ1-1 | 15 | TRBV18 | CASSPDRGRNAEAFF
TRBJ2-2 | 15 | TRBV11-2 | CASSLPPTQIGELFF
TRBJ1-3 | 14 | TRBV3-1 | CASSQSQTRGTIYF
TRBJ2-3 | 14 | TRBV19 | CASSIWGSTDTQYF
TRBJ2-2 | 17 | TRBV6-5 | CASSYRGLAGVSGELFF
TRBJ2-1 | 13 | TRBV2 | CASRKGGLDEQFF
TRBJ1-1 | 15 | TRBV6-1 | CASKRILGMNTEAFF
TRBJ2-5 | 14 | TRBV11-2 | CASSPRDLQETQYF
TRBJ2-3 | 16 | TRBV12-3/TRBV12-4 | CASSRRPGLAADTQYF
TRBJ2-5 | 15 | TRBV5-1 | CASSWYRGLQETQYF
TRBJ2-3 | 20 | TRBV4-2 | CASSQDRRLAGGSSTDTQYF
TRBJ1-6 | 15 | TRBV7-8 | CASSLAQGANSPLHF
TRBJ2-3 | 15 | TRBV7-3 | CASSLRRQAGDTQYF
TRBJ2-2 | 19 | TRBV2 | CASTPTSGRSLSNTGELFF
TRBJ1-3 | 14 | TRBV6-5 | CASSTDSSGNTIYF
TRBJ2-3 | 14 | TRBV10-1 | CASSGLAGVDTQYF
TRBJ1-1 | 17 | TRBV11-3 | CASSLVGPGGMNTEAFF
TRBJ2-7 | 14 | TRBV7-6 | CASSQAGTAYEQYF
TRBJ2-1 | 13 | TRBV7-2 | CASSLEGGYEQFF
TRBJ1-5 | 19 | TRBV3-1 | CASSQDRGGSPFSNQPQHF
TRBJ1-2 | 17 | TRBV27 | CASSFPRKTGHLFGYTF
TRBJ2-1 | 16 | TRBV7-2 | CASSVGGPAAYNEQFF
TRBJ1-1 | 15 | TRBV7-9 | CASTQMDLLNTEAFF
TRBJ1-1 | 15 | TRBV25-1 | CASSPGGVENTEAFF
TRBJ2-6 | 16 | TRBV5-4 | CASSLRTVSGANVLTF
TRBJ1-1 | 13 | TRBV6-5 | CASSTSDGNGAFF
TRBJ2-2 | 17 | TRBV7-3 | CASSLRAGLAGPGELFF
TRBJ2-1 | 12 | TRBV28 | CASRGDYNEQFF
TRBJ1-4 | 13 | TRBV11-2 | CASSSRPNEKLFF
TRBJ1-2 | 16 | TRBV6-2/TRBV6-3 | CASSYFLQGAGYGYTF
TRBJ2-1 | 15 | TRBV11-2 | CASKEEPPPSYEQFF
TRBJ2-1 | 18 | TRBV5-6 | CASRSGTSGTSSYNEQFF
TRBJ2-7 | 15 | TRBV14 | CASSQAGLGTGEQYF
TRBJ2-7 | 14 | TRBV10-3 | CAITSDGTSYEQYF
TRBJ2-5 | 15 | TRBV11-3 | CASSLGPTGLETQYF
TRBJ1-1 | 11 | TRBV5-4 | CATGVNTEAFF
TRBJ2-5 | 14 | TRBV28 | CASSNPGVRETQYF
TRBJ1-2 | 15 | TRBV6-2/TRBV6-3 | CASRATGRENYGYTF
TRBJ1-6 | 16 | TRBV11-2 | CASSLDISSYNSPLHF
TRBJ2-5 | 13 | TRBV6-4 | CASRGPSQETQYF
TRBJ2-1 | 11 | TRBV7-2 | CASSPYNEQFF
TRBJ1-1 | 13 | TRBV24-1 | CATSDPSITEAFF
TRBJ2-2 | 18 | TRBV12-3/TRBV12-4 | CASRSSGTESPDAGELFF
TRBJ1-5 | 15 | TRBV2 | CASRRGTGDAQPQHF
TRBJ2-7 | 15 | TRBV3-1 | CASSQGAGLDYEQYF
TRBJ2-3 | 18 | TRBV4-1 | CASSPRFRELVGTDTQYF
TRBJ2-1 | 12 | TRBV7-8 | CASSFDNNEQFF